The sequence of this T cell receptor beta chain was determined in a study of cytomegalovirus exposure and HLA in healthy donors. Study-level findings and limits: Researchers reported in a later analysis that a missense DCLRE1C variant was tied to TCR beta V- and J-gene trimming.

Nominally healthy donors provided the samples, though records likely missed some immune exposures. A word on this clone: As yet, its antigen is unknown.

The PCR made use of 60 Vbeta and 13 Jbeta primers. The repertoire was sequenced with immunoSEQ multiplex PCR; TCRdb's copy has only in-frame clones and lacks some. This sample yields 95,000 to 150,000 clones, of which about 80% are seen a single time; around 30% belongs to the top ten. The sequenced sample was PBMCs. This TCR was recovered from a man in his sixties in good health and CMV-seropositive.

CDR3 loop: CASSLEQAMNTEAFF. As DNA, the CDR3 is TGCGCCAGCAGCTTGGAACAGGCCATGAACACTGAAGCTTTCTTT. V usage is TRBV5-1 and J usage is TRBJ1-1; possibly TRBD1 for D (5 bases). Germline CDR1 reads SGHRS; CDR2 reads YFSETQ. The CDR3 is 15 residues long. Trimming removed 0 bases from V and 0 bases from J, with 9 bases in between.